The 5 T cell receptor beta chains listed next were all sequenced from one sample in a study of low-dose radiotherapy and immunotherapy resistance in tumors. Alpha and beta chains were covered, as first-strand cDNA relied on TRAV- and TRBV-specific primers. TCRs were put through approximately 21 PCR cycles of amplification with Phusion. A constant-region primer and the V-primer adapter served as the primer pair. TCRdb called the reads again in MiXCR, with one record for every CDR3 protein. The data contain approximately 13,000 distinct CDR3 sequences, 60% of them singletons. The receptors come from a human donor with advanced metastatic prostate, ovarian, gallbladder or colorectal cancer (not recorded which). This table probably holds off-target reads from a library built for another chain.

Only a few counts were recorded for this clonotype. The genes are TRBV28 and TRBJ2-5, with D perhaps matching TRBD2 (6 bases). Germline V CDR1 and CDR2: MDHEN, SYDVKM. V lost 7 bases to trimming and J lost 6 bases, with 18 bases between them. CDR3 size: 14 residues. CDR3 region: CASTEEGIGKTQYF. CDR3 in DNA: TGTGCCAGCACGGAGGAGGGGATTGGTAAGACCCAGTACTTC.

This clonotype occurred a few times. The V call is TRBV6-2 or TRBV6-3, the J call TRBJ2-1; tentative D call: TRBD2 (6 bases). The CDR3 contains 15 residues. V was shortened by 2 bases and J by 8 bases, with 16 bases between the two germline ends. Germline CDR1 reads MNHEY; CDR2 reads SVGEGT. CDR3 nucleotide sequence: TGTGCCAGCAGTTACCGGACTATTCGGTCCGATGAGCAGTTCTTC. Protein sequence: CASSYRTIRSDEQFF.

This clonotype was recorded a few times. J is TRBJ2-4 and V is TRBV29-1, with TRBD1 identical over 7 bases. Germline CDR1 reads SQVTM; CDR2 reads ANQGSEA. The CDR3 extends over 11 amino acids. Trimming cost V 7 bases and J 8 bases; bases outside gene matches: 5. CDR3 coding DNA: TGCAGCGGAGGAGACAGGGACATTCAGTACTTC. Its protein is CSGGDRDIQYF.

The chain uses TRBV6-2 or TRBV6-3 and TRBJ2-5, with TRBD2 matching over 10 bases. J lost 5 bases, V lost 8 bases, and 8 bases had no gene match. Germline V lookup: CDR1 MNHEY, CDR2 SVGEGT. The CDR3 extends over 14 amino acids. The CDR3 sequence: CASRERGGYETQYF. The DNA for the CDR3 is TGTGCCAGCCGGGAGCGGGGGGGCTACGAGACCCAGTACTTC.

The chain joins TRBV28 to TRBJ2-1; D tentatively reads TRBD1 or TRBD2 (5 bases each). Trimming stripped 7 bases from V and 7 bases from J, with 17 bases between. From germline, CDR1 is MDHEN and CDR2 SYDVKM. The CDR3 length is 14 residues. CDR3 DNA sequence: TGTGCCAGCACCGGGGCCAGGCCAAGGAATGAGCAGTTCTTC. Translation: CASTGARPRNEQFF.